Each of the 24 T cell receptor beta chains below was sequenced from the same sample in a study of neurological immune-mediated disorders. One entry per CDR3 protein, called by TCRdb with MiXCR from the 5' RACE reads. The sample records 80,000 to 95,000 distinct CDR3 sequences, around 3.4% being singletons. The source material was PBMCs. Source of these receptors: a woman aged 45 to 65 with multiple sclerosis.

This clonotype has ten or more counts. This CDR3 reads CSVGQGTDTQYF. CDR3 bases: TGCAGCGTGGGACAGGGGACAGATACGCAGTATTTT. The rearrangement uses TRBV29-1 and TRBJ2-3, with TRBD1 matching 10 bases. This CDR3 is built from 12 residues. CDR1 and CDR2 (germline): SQVTM, ANQGSEA. Trimming cost V 6 bases and J 3 bases; bases outside gene matches: 0.

This clonotype was seen many times. V usage is TRBV13 and J usage is TRBJ2-3; tentative D call: TRBD1 (5 bases). V shed 5 bases and J shed 3 bases, with 15 bases lying between them. The V gene's germline CDR1 is PRHDT and CDR2 FYEKMQ (reference sequence). The CDR3 totals 15 residues. CDR3 coding DNA: TGTGCCAGCAGCCCCCCCAGGGAACCGACAGATACGCAGTATTTT. Amino acids: CASSPPREPTDTQYF.

This clonotype was found many times. The CDR3 DNA sequence: TGTGCCAGCAGCCTGAAGGGGAGCTCCTATAATTCACCCCTCCACTTT. It translates to CASSLKGSSYNSPLHF. The rearrangement uses TRBV5-6 and TRBJ1-6, with D possibly matching TRBD1 (5 bases). V was pared by 4 bases and J by 0 bases, with 11 bases between. Germline CDR1 and CDR2: SGHDT and YYEEEE. The CDR3 sequence is 16 residues long.

This clonotype came up many times. The chain recombines TRBV20-1 with TRBJ2-7, with D perhaps TRBD1 (6 bases). Per the germline V gene, CDR1 is DFQATT and CDR2 is SNEGSKA (reference sequence). The CDR3 consists of 15 residues. The V end lost 6 bases, the J end lost 1 base, and 19 bases lay between the germline ends. This chain's CDR3 is CSAEFSGEFSYEQYF. As DNA, the CDR3 is TGCAGTGCCGAATTCTCAGGGGAATTTTCCTACGAGCAGTACTTC.

At least ten counts were recorded for this clonotype. This chain uses TRBV7-2 with TRBJ2-5; D tentatively reads TRBD1 or TRBD2 (7 bases each). Germline CDR1 SGHTA, CDR2 FQGNSA. Trimming removed 2 bases from V and 5 bases from J, with 15 bases in between. This CDR3 has 15 residues. CDR3: CASSLKGRGHETQYF. DNA of the CDR3: TGTGCCAGCAGCTTAAAAGGGAGGGGGCACGAGACCCAGTACTTC.

This clonotype was counted at least ten times. In DNA, the CDR3 is TGTGCCAGCAGCGCCTCAATGACCGGGACAGGGTCCGAGCAGTACTTC. This sequence encodes CASSASMTGTGSEQYF. The rearrangement joins TRBV9 to TRBJ2-7, with 9 bases identical to TRBD1. Losses at the gene ends were 3 bases for V and 6 bases for J; bases not matched to a gene: 13. Germline CDR1 reads SGDLS; CDR2 reads YYNGEE. CDR3 length equals 16 residues. The full variable domain, its missing parts supplied by reference TRBV9 and TRBJ2-7, is DSGVTQTPKHLITATGQRVTLRCSPRSGDLSVYWYQQSLDQGLQFLIQYYNGEERAKGNILERFSAQQFPDLHSELNLSSLELGDSALYFCASSASMTGTGSEQYFGPGTRLTVT.

This clonotype has just a few counts. This may be a read error: a much more frequent sequence differs by one nucleotide. The chain combines TRBV20-1 with TRBJ1-1; the D is unclear. Germline assignment: CDR1 DFQATT and CDR2 SNEGSKA (reference sequence). The CDR3 loop spans 12 amino acids. Trimming pared 2 bases from V and 11 bases from J, leaving 15 bases between. CDR3 loop: CSARLGMERAFF. The CDR3 DNA reads TGCAGTGCTAGACTCGGGATGGAACGGGCTTTCTTT.

This clonotype turned up a few times. The chain is built from TRBV5-6 and TRBJ1-5, with 8 bases fitting TRBD1. The germline gives CDR1 SGHDT, CDR2 YYEEEE. The V and J ends lost 0 bases and 4 bases, in that order; junction bases with no gene match: 3. This CDR3 contains 15 residues. CDR3 region: CASSLGRTGNQPQHF. The CDR3 nucleotides are TGTGCCAGCAGCTTGGGAAGGACAGGGAATCAGCCCCAGCATTTT.

This clonotype has a count of ten or more. V and J are TRBV20-1 and TRBJ2-7; 8 bases map to TRBD2. The germline V gene encodes CDR1 DFQATT and CDR2 SNEGSKA (reference sequence). The junction had 9 bases not matched to a gene; V was cut back by 8 bases and J by 6 bases. CDR3 size: 12 residues. The CDR3 loop reads CSRRGGGGEQYF. The CDR3 DNA is TGCAGTAGACGGGGGGGCGGTGGCGAGCAGTACTTC.

This clonotype appeared many times. The chain is built from TRBV15 and TRBJ1-1; D perhaps matches TRBD1 (5 bases). Trimming removed 0 bases at V and 2 bases at J, with 10 bases between. Germline V CDR1 and CDR2: LNHNV, YYDKDF (reference sequence). CDR3 length: 15 residues. CDR3 coding DNA: TGTGCCACCAGCAGAGATAAAGGACACAACACTGAAGCTTTCTTT. Translated: CATSRDKGHNTEAFF.

Many counts were recorded for this clonotype. The rearrangement uses TRBV7-2 and TRBJ1-2, with D unclear. Germline V lookup: CDR1 SGHTA, CDR2 FQGNSA. This CDR3 is built from 12 residues. Trimming stripped 1 base from V and 8 bases from J, with 8 bases between. CDR3 sequence reads: CASSLETGGYTF. Written as DNA, the CDR3 is TGTGCCAGCAGCTTAGAAACGGGGGGCTACACCTTC. Together with reference TRBV7-2 and TRBJ1-2, the CDR3 gives the full variable domain: GAGVSQSPSNKVTEKGKDVELRCDPISGHTALYWYRQSLGQGLEFLIYFQGNSAPDKSGLPSDRFSAERTGGSVSTLTIQRTQQEDSAVYLCASSLETGGYTFGSGTRLTVV.

This clonotype was picked up many times. The chain is built from TRBV29-1 and TRBJ2-5, with D possibly TRBD1 on 5 matching bases. This CDR3 comprises 14 residues. Trimming shortened V by 4 bases and J by 2 bases, and 14 bases separated the two germline ends. Germline V gene sequence: CDR1 SQVTM, CDR2 ANQGSEA. The CDR3: CSVGGRASQETQYF. In DNA, the CDR3 is TGCAGCGTTGGGGGCAGGGCATCTCAAGAGACCCAGTACTTC. The entire variable domain, with the rest obtained from reference TRBV29-1 and TRBJ2-5, is as follows: SAVISQKPSRDICQRGTSLTIQCQVDSQVTMMFWYRQQPGQSLTLIATANQGSEATYESGFVIDKFPISRPNLTFSTLTVSNMSPEDSSIYLCSVGGRASQETQYFGPGTRLLVL.

This clonotype was found many times. CDR3 region: CASSLNPAGSYNEQFF. The CDR3 region has the DNA TGCGCCAGCAGCTTGAATCCAGCGGGCTCCTACAATGAGCAGTTCTTC. The rearrangement uses TRBV5-1 and TRBJ2-1; TRBD2 is a possible D gene (6 bases). V lost 1 base and J lost 0, with 11 bases in between. The CDR3 consists of 16 residues. The V gene's germline CDR1 is SGHRS and CDR2 YFSETQ. Full variable domain (missing parts from reference TRBV5-1 and TRBJ2-1): KAGVTQTPRYLIKTRGQQVTLSCSPISGHRSVSWYQQTPGQGLQFLFEYFSETQRNKGNFPGRFSGRQFSNSRSEMNVSTLELGDSALYLCASSLNPAGSYNEQFFGPGTRLTVL.

This clonotype was seen at least ten times. The chain uses TRBV5-1 and TRBJ2-5; the D gene could be TRBD1 or TRBD2 (6 bases each). CDR1 SGHRS and CDR2 YFSETQ come from the germline V gene. The CDR3 runs 13 residues. The V and J ends lost 5 bases and 0 bases respectively, with 8 bases between them. In DNA, the CDR3 is TGCGCCAGCAGTAGGGGGGACCAAGAGACCCAGTACTTC. This sequence encodes CASSRGDQETQYF.

Remarks on this clonotype: A read error may explain this, as a much larger clone is one base away. The chain has TRBV20-1 and TRBJ2-1, with D perhaps matching TRBD1 (5 bases). This CDR3 spans 12 amino acids. Germline CDR1 reads DFQATT; CDR2 reads SNEGSKA (reference sequence). Trimming shortened V by 6 bases and J by 7 bases, and 13 bases separated the two germline ends. DNA of the CDR3: TGCAGTGCCGTAAAGGGGCCTAATGAGCAGTTCTTC. This sequence encodes CSAVKGPNEQFF.

This clonotype was recorded at least ten times. The genes are TRBV5-1 and TRBJ2-1; TRBD2 matches 8 bases. CDR3 size: 18 residues. Germline V gene data show CDR1 as SGHRS and CDR2 as YFSETQ. The J segment lost 8 bases and the V segment lost 0 bases, leaving 16 bases of the junction unmatched. The CDR3 bases are TGCGCCAGCAGCTTGGCCACACGGGGGACTAGTGTGTTGGATGAGCAGTTCTTC. This codes for CASSLATRGTSVLDEQFF.

This clonotype was observed a few times. V and J are TRBV6-5 and TRBJ1-1, with a tentative D call TRBD1 (5 bases). Trimming cost V 2 bases and J 0 bases, with 10 bases left between them. CDR1 MNHEY and CDR2 SVGAGI come from the germline V gene. The CDR3 is 15 residues long. CDR3 protein: CASSYPDSLNTEAFF. DNA for the CDR3: TGTGCCAGCAGTTACCCTGACAGTCTGAACACTGAAGCTTTCTTT.

This clonotype came up many times. This rearrangement joins TRBV10-3 to TRBJ1-2; unclear D gene. V lost 3 bases to trimming and J lost 4 bases, with 12 bases between them. Germline CDR1 reads ENHRY; CDR2 reads SYGVKD. CDR3 length equals 14 residues. The DNA of the CDR3 is TGTGCCATCAGTGAAAAAGGCCAGATCTATGGCTACACCTTC. It is translated as CAISEKGQIYGYTF.

Worth noting for this clonotype: Just one base apart from a much larger clone, this may be a read error. The chain joins TRBV3-1 to TRBJ2-1; D unclear. Trimming took off 0 bases at V and 2 bases at J, with 17 bases between the two ends. CDR1 is LGHDT, CDR2 YNNKEL, per germline (reference sequence). The CDR3 loop spans 18 amino acids. This CDR3 reads CASSQDVHLKTTYNEQFF. In DNA form, the CDR3 reads TGTGCCAGCAGCCAAGACGTACACCTTAAAACGACCTACAATGAGCAGTTCTTC.

This clonotype was seen a few times. CDR3: CASSLDGLGSTEAFF. The DNA for the CDR3 is TGTGCCAGCAGCTTAGATGGACTCGGGAGCACTGAAGCTTTCTTT. The chain has TRBV7-9 and TRBJ1-1; D gene uncertain. The V and J ends lost 1 base and 4 bases respectively, with 13 bases between them. The CDR3 runs 15 residues. Germline values: CDR1 SEHNR, CDR2 FQNEAQ (reference sequence).

This clonotype has only one observation. This rearrangement joins TRBV20-1 to TRBJ2-1, with 7 bases that match TRBD2. After removal of 1 base from V and 6 bases from J, the junction contained 9 bases not matched to a gene. There are 15 residues in the CDR3. Germline assignment: CDR1 DFQATT and CDR2 SNEGSKA (reference sequence). CDR3 DNA sequence: TGCAGTGCTAGAGGGACCCGGGACTACCGCAATGAGCAGTTCTTC. Amino acids: CSARGTRDYRNEQFF.

This clonotype was observed at least ten times. The chain employs TRBV20-1 and TRBJ2-3, with D tentatively TRBD2 (6 bases). Looked up from germline, CDR1 is DFQATT and CDR2 is SNEGSKA (reference sequence). There are 13 residues in the CDR3. V was clipped by 7 bases and J by 0 bases, with 11 bases between them. CDR3 in DNA: TGCAGTGGGGACTTCCTCAGCACAGATACGCAGTATTTT. It specifies CSGDFLSTDTQYF.

This clonotype was detected many times. The chain combines TRBV12-3 or TRBV12-4 with TRBJ1-1, with a possible D match to TRBD1 (6 bases). The CDR3 contains 13 residues. The V end was cut by 6 bases, the J end by 4 bases, with 12 bases between. DNA of the CDR3: TGTGCCAGCAGAAGGGGGGAGAGCACTGAAGCTTTCTTT. It translates to CASRRGESTEAFF.

A remark on this clonotype: This could be a read error, since a much larger clone is one nucleotide away. The chain couples TRBV3-1 to TRBJ1-4; a possible D gene is TRBD1 (5 bases). This CDR3 is 12 amino acids long. Germline V gene sequence: CDR1 LGHDT, CDR2 YNNKEL (reference sequence). CDR3 in amino acids: CASSHQGETSIF. In DNA, the CDR3 is TGTGCCAGCAGCCACCAGGGTGAAACGTCTATTTTT.